This T cell receptor beta chain derives from a study of blood T cell repertoires in COVID-19. Study context: Spain, Italy and the United States supplied samples that represented acute and convalescent COVID-19. PBMCs, B-cell-depleted T cells, or T cells were the source of the cDNA or gDNA that made up the material.

This CDR3 region has 13 residues. Germline V lookup: CDR1 MGHRA, CDR2 YSYEKL. Trimming removed 0 bases from V and 6 bases from J, with 7 bases in between. Original handling: Estimation of nucleated cell counts was performed using reference gene primer amplification. This table comes from immunoSEQ multiplex PCR, and its TCRdb copy is limited to in-frame clones, with some not included. V, J and clone size derive from that table, while D and trimming were established from the DNA sequence. This table has approximately 310,000 clones, roughly 87% appearing once. The chain combines TRBV4-1 with TRBJ2-3; D uncertain. Sequencing was done on a sample of peripheral blood. The TCR comes from a man over 45 with active or convalescent COVID-19. The DNA for the CDR3 is TGCGCCAGCAGCCAAGACAGGCTGGATACGCAGTATTTT. This encodes CASSQDRLDTQYF.